This T cell receptor (beta chain) appears in the sequencing data of a study of T cells after somatic rescue of genetic block. The table came from immunoSEQ multiplex PCR; TCRdb's copy has only in-frame clones and leaves some out. The table includes 110,000 or so clones, just over 90% detected once. In germline, CDR1 is SQVTM, CDR2 ANQGSEA. The CDR3 runs 14 residues. The J segment lost 7 bases and the V segment lost 5 bases, leaving 8 bases of the junction unmatched. Sequences were obtained from peripheral blood mononuclear cells (PBMCs). This clonotype originated in a woman younger than 35. The chain couples TRBV29-1 to TRBJ1-4; 9 bases align to TRBD1. The CDR3: CSVRPGTGTEKLFF. The CDR3 DNA reads TGCAGCGTTCGTCCCGGGACAGGGACTGAAAAACTGTTTTTT.